Listed below are T cell receptor beta chains from one sample, sequenced in a study of shared clonotypes between healthy human individuals. Using immunoSEQ multiplex PCR, the repertoire was profiled, and TCRdb retains in-frame clones only, with some absent. The data contain approximately 98,000 clones, about 63% of them singletons. The sequenced sample was memory CD8+ T cells sorted from blood. These TCRs come from a woman aged 30 to 39 in good health. Both conserved end residues are part of each CDR3. A D gene is named only where the DNA matches it firmly. Rows give clone size only sometimes, using once, few, many, or a class for an expanded clone.

CDR3: CASSSQRGAYEQYF
DNA: TGTGCCAGCAGCTCCCAGCGGGGGGCCTACGAGCAGTACTTC
size: NA
V: TRBV7-2
J: TRBJ2-7
D: TRBD2

CDR3: CASSPHSGTSGTYEQYF
DNA: TGTGCCAGCAGCCCCCACTCCGGGACTAGCGGGACCTACGAGCAGTACTTC
size: NA
V: TRBV9
J: TRBJ2-7
D: TRBD2

CDR3: CASSSTSGSSNEQFF
DNA: TGTGCCAGCAGTTCCACTAGCGGGAGTTCCAATGAGCAGTTCTTC
size: many
V: TRBV6-4
J: TRBJ2-1
D: TRBD2

CDR3: CASSLVGGSSNSYEQYF
DNA: TGTGCCAGCAGCTTAGTCGGGGGATCCTCTAACTCCTACGAGCAGTACTTC
size: few
V: TRBV7-8
J: TRBJ2-7
D: NA

CDR3: CASSEGVETGELFF
DNA: TGTGCCAGCAGTGAAGGCGTAGAGACCGGGGAGCTGTTTTTT
size: NA
V: TRBV6-1
J: TRBJ2-2
D: NA

CDR3: CASGRQGKRAGELFF
DNA: TGTGCCAGCGGACGACAGGGAAAGAGGGCCGGGGAGCTGTTTTTT
size: NA
V: TRBV7-9
J: TRBJ2-2
D: TRBD1

CDR3: CASSPTSGSTDEQFF
DNA: TGTGCCAGCAGTCCAACTAGCGGGAGCACCGATGAGCAGTTCTTC
size: many
V: TRBV6-4
J: TRBJ2-1
D: TRBD2

CDR3: CASSQNRDSRNYGYTF
DNA: TGTGCCAGCTCACAGAACCGGGACAGCCGCAACTATGGCTACACCTTC
size: many
V: TRBV18
J: TRBJ1-2
D: TRBD1

CDR3: CASLGYGNQPQHF
DNA: TGTGCCAGCTTAGGGTACGGCAATCAGCCCCAGCATTTT
size: NA
V: TRBV28
J: TRBJ1-5
D: NA

CDR3: CASSPSIFSETHGYTF
DNA: TGTGCCAGCAGCCCTTCAATTTTCTCCGAGACGCATGGCTACACCTTC
size: NA
V: TRBV7-5
J: TRBJ1-2
D: NA

CDR3: CASSEGAAPHNEGQFF
DNA: TGTGCCAGCAGTGAAGGAGCGGCCCCCCACAATGAAGGGCAGTTCTTC
size: NA
V: TRBV25-1
J: TRBJ2-1
D: NA

CDR3: CATSIEDRGILLPSGNTIYF
DNA: TGTGCCACCAGCATTGAGGACAGGGGCATACTTCTTCCCTCTGGAAACACCATATATTTT
size: NA
V: TRBV15
J: TRBJ1-3
D: TRBD1

CDR3: CASKPGEWRLSSYNSPLHF
DNA: TGTGCCAGCAAGCCCGGCGAGTGGCGGCTTAGCTCCTATAATTCACCCCTCCACTTT
size: many
V: TRBV7-2
J: TRBJ1-6
D: NA

CDR3: CASSSGLAGPNTGELFF
DNA: TGTGCCAGCAGTTCGGGACTAGCGGGGCCGAACACCGGGGAGCTGTTTTTT
size: NA
V: TRBV7-8
J: TRBJ2-2
D: TRBD2

CDR3: CASSSVTSGSTDTQYF
DNA: TGCGCCAGCAGTTCTGTGACTAGCGGGAGCACAGATACGCAGTATTTT
size: few
V: TRBV10-1
J: TRBJ2-3
D: TRBD2

CDR3: CASSDPGTEVVYCYTF
DNA: TGTGCCAGCAGTGACCCCGGGACAGAGGTCGTTTACTGCTACACCTTC
size: NA
V: TRBV6-4
J: TRBJ1-2
D: TRBD1

CDR3: CASSTGIGTNQPQHF
DNA: TGTGCCAGCAGCACCGGAATTGGGACCAATCAGCCCCAGCATTTT
size: NA
V: TRBV7-9
J: TRBJ1-5
D: NA

CDR3: CATSNRRTGPDTQYF
DNA: TGTGCCACCAGTAATAGACGAACAGGGCCAGATACGCAGTATTTT
size: few
V: TRBV15
J: TRBJ2-3
D: NA

CDR3: CASSSQGLESYNEQFF
DNA: TGTGCCAGCAGCTCCCAGGGACTAGAGTCCTACAATGAGCAGTTCTTC
size: few
V: TRBV11-2
J: TRBJ2-1
D: TRBD2

CDR3: CASRASGNEQFF
DNA: TGTGCCAGCAGGGCTAGCGGCAATGAGCAGTTCTTC
size: NA
V: TRBV11-2
J: TRBJ2-1
D: TRBD2

CDR3: CASGRDRYNQPQHF
DNA: TGTGCCAGCGGTCGGGACAGGTATAATCAGCCCCAGCATTTT
size: NA
V: TRBV27
J: TRBJ1-5
D: TRBD1

CDR3: CASQVRSGYYNEQFF
DNA: TGTGCCAGTCAGGTGCGCAGCGGGTACTACAATGAGCAGTTCTTC
size: NA
V: TRBV19
J: TRBJ2-1
D: NA

CDR3: CASSLDYWREDNEQFF
DNA: TGTGCCAGCAGCTTAGATTATTGGCGGGAAGACAATGAGCAGTTCTTC
size: NA
V: TRBV7-6
J: TRBJ2-1
D: NA

CDR3: CASSGAGYQGKITYEQYF
DNA: TGTGCCAGCAGTGGGGCCGGTTATCAGGGGAAAATCACCTACGAGCAGTACTTC
size: NA
V: TRBV25-1
J: TRBJ2-7
D: NA

CDR3: CASTLQSGGTDTQYF
DNA: TGCGCCAGCACTTTACAGAGCGGCGGGACAGATACGCAGTATTTT
size: NA
V: TRBV5-1
J: TRBJ2-3
D: NA

CDR3: CASSKHQENTEAFF
DNA: TGCGCCAGCAGTAAACACCAGGAGAACACTGAAGCTTTCTTT
size: NA
V: TRBV10-1
J: TRBJ1-1
D: NA

CDR3: CASSPQGDTEAFF
DNA: TGTGCCAGCAGCCCACAGGGAGACACTGAAGCTTTCTTT
size: NA
V: TRBV7-2
J: TRBJ1-1
D: NA

CDR3: CASSTPRRMDWEQYF
DNA: TGTGCCAGCAGTACTCCGAGGAGGATGGACTGGGAGCAGTACTTC
size: NA
V: TRBV6-1
J: TRBJ2-7
D: NA

CDR3: CATSARENGYTF
DNA: TGTGCCACCAGCGCAAGGGAGAATGGCTACACCTTC
size: NA
V: TRBV15
J: TRBJ1-2
D: NA

CDR3: CATSSGGGATDTQYF
DNA: TGTGCCACCAGCTCCGGGGGAGGTGCGACAGATACGCAGTATTTT
size: NA
V: TRBV15
J: TRBJ2-3
D: NA

CDR3: CSVGGTDYNEQFF
DNA: TGCAGCGTCGGGGGGACAGACTACAATGAGCAGTTCTTC
size: NA
V: TRBV29-1
J: TRBJ2-1
D: NA

CDR3: CASSQLGGRAFF
DNA: TGCGCCAGCAGCCAATTGGGGGGGAGAGCTTTCTTT
size: NA
V: TRBV4-1
J: TRBJ1-1
D: NA

CDR3: CATSAQTGTGGHEQYF
DNA: TGTGCCACCAGCGCGCAAACCGGGACAGGGGGCCACGAGCAGTACTTC
size: NA
V: TRBV15
J: TRBJ2-7
D: TRBD1

CDR3: CASSFNPRSYEQYF
DNA: TGTGCCAGCAGTTTCAACCCCCGCTCCTACGAGCAGTACTTC
size: NA
V: TRBV27
J: TRBJ2-7
D: NA

CDR3: CASSIGGPTEAFF
DNA: TGTGCCAGTAGTATAGGAGGTCCCACTGAAGCTTTCTTT
size: NA
V: TRBV19
J: TRBJ1-1
D: NA

CDR3: CASSPGTSAYEQYF
DNA: TGTGCCAGCAGCCCAGGGACTAGCGCCTACGAGCAGTACTTC
size: once
V: TRBV11-1
J: TRBJ2-7
D: TRBD2

CDR3: CASSVEGVPYEQYF
DNA: TGTGCCAGCAGTGTGGAGGGAGTCCCCTACGAGCAGTACTTC
size: NA
V: TRBV2
J: TRBJ2-7
D: NA

CDR3: CASRGLAGGTYEQYF
DNA: TGTGCCAGCCGCGGACTAGCGGGAGGAACCTACGAGCAGTACTTC
size: many
V: TRBV13
J: TRBJ2-7
D: TRBD2

CDR3: CSVVGAGAGNEQYF
DNA: TGCAGCGTTGTAGGAGCGGGAGCGGGAAACGAGCAGTACTTC
size: few
V: TRBV29-1
J: TRBJ2-7
D: TRBD2

CDR3: CAWSVDGTGGAEAFF
DNA: TGTGCCTGGAGTGTAGACGGGACAGGGGGAGCTGAAGCTTTCTTT
size: few
V: TRBV30
J: TRBJ1-1
D: TRBD1

CDR3: CASSLIVSGPGELFF
DNA: TGTGCCAGCAGCTTAATAGTATCCGGACCCGGGGAGCTGTTTTTT
size: many
V: TRBV7-3
J: TRBJ2-2
D: NA

CDR3: CASSLSSTGGAGYGYTF
DNA: TGTGCCAGCAGTTTATCTTCGACAGGGGGCGCTGGGTATGGCTACACCTTC
size: few
V: TRBV27
J: TRBJ1-2
D: TRBD1

CDR3: CASSFSAEKQFF
DNA: TGTGCCAGCAGTTTCTCGGCAGAGAAGCAGTTCTTC
size: NA
V: TRBV27
J: TRBJ2-1
D: NA

CDR3: CASTLGGVSGELFF
DNA: TGTGCCAGCACACTCGGCGGAGTCAGCGGGGAGCTGTTTTTT
size: NA
V: TRBV28
J: TRBJ2-2
D: NA

CDR3: CAGSWDSGANVLTF
DNA: TGTGCCGGTAGCTGGGACTCTGGGGCCAACGTCCTGACTTTC
size: NA
V: TRBV7-9
J: TRBJ2-6
D: NA

CDR3: CASSPGLAGAFNTGELFF
DNA: TGTGCCAGCAGCCCGGGACTAGCGGGAGCGTTCAACACCGGGGAGCTGTTTTTT
size: NA
V: TRBV2
J: TRBJ2-2
D: TRBD2

CDR3: CASSLQGDFNEAFF
DNA: TGTGCCAGCAGCTTACAGGGCGACTTTAATGAAGCTTTCTTT
size: NA
V: TRBV7-6
J: TRBJ1-1
D: NA

CDR3: CASSHSYEQYF
DNA: TGCGCCAGCAGCCACTCCTACGAGCAGTACTTC
size: many
V: TRBV5-1
J: TRBJ2-7
D: NA

CDR3: CASSPTLAALNEQFF
DNA: TGTGCCAGCAGCCCTACCCTTGCGGCGCTCAATGAGCAGTTCTTC
size: few
V: TRBV7-2
J: TRBJ2-1
D: NA

CDR3: CASSTTGASYEQYF
DNA: TGTGCCAGCAGCACCACCGGGGCCTCCTACGAGCAGTACTTC
size: NA
V: TRBV7-9
J: TRBJ2-7
D: NA